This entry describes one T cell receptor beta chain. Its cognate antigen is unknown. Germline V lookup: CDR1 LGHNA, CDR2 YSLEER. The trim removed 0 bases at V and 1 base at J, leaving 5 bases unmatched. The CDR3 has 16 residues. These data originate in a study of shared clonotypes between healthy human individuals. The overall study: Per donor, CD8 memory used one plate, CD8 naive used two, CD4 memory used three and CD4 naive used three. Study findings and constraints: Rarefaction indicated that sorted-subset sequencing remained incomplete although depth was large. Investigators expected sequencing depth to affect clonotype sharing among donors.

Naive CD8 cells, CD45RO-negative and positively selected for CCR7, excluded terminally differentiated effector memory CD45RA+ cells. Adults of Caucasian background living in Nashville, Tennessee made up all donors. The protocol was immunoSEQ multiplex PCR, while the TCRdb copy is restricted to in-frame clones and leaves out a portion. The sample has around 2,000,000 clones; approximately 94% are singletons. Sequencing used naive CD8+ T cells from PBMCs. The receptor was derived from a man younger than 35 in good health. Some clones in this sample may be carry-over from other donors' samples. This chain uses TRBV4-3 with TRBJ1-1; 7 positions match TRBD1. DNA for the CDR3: TGCGCCAGCAGCCAAGATGGGGGGACAGAGAACACTGAAGCTTTCTTT. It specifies CASSQDGGTENTEAFF.